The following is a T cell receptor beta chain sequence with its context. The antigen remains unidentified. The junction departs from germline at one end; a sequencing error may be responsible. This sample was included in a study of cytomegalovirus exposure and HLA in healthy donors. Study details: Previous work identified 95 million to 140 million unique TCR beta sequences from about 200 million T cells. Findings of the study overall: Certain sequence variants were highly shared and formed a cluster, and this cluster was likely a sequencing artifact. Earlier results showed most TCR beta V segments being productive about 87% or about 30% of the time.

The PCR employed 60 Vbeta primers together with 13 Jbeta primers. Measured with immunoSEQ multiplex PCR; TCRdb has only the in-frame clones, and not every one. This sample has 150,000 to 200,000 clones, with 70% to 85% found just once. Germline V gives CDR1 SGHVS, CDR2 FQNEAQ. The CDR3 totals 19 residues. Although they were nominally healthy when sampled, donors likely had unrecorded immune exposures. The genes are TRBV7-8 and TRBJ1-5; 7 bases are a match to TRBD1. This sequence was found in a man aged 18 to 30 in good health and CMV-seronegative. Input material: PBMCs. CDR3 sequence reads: CAGSSTLTLGTPGGQPQHF. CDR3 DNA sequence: TGTGCCGGCAGCTCGACCCTTACCCTCGGGACCCCAGGGGGTCAGCCCCAGCATTTT. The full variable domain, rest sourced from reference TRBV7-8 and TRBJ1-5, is GAGVSQSPRYKVAKRGQDVALRCDPISGHVSLFWYQQALGQGPEFLTYFQNEAQLDKSGLPSDRFFAERPEGSVSTLKIQRTQQEDSAVYLCAGSSTLTLGTPGGQPQHFGDGTRLSIL.